This T cell receptor (beta chain) was recovered during a study of CD8 T cells in Susac syndrome. This CDR3 spans 16 amino acids. With 8 bases removed from V and 1 base from J, the gap between germline ends came to 18 bases. CDR1 SGHVS and CDR2 FQNEAQ come from the germline V gene. Sequencing of TCR beta drew on CD8+ and CD4+ T cells from blood. Random hexamers were used to reverse transcribe roughly 0.45 to 1 ug of RNA. The CDR3 of TCR beta was amplified by immunoSEQ multiplex PCR across 54 Vbeta and 13 Jbeta. TCRdb used MiXCR to reprocess the immunoSEQ multiplex PCR reads, holding one entry per CDR3 protein. The repertoire has some 100,000 distinct CDR3 sequences, nearly 95% of them found once; the top ten carry around 0.14%.

What was sequenced was CD4+ T cells from PBMCs. This chain uses TRBV7-8 with TRBJ2-1; D might be TRBD1 (5 bases). The TCR originated in a human donor in good health. This CDR3 is CASFIRRGTSYNEQFF. The CDR3 DNA reads as TGTGCCAGCTTTATTCGAAGGGGCACGTCCTACAATGAGCAGTTCTTC.